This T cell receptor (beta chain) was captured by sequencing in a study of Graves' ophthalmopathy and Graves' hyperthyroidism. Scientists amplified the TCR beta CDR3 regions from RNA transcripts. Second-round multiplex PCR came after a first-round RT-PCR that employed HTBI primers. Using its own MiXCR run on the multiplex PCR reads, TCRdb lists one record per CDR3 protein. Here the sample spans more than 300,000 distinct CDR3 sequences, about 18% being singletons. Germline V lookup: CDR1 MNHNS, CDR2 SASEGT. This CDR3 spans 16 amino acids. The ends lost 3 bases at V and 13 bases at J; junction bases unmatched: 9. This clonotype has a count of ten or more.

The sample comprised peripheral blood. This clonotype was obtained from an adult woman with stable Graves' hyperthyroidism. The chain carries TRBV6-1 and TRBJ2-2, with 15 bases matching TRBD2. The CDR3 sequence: CASSEGLAGGRVRLFF. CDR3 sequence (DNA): TGTGCCAGCAGTGAGGGACTAGCGGGAGGCCGCGTGAGGCTGTTTTTT.